Below, 20 T cell receptor beta chains from the same sample are listed, as sequenced in a study of siplizumab effects on memory and regulatory T cells. Sequencing was performed with immunoSEQ multiplex PCR; in TCRdb, only in-frame clones are kept and a portion is missing. The table shows roughly 82,000 clones, with roughly 87% occurring only once. Sequencing was done on a sample of Tregs sorted from blood. The receptor source for this set is a human donor in good health.

CDR3 bases: TGTGCCAGTACCTCCCTCGGGGGAACGACTGAAGCTTTCTTT. Its translation is CASTSLGGTTEAFF. The J gene is TRBJ1-1, the V gene TRBV19; D possibly corresponds to TRBD1 (5 bases). V was trimmed by 7 bases and J by 5 bases, leaving 17 bases between them. Germline CDR1 is LNHDA and CDR2 is SQIVND (reference sequence). The CDR3 loop spans 14 amino acids.

V gene TRBV2 combines with J gene TRBJ2-1; D gene unclear. V lost 7 bases and J 4 bases, leaving 11 bases between the germline ends. This CDR3 comprises 13 residues. The germline V gene encodes CDR1 SNHLY and CDR2 FYNNEI. The CDR3 DNA follows: TGTGCCAGCACGCTTTTGGGTTACAATGAGCAGTTCTTC. Amino acid sequence: CASTLLGYNEQFF.

This rearrangement joins TRBV28 to TRBJ1-1; possible D gene TRBD1, 5 bases. This CDR3 is built from 16 residues. Trimming removed 2 bases from V and 0 bases from J, with 13 bases in between. CDR1 is MDHEN and CDR2 is SYDVKM in the germline V gene. CDR3 DNA sequence: TGTGCCAGCAGTTTAATGGGAGGGGCCCTGAACACTGAAGCTTTCTTT. Translating gives CASSLMGGALNTEAFF.

The V and J genes are TRBV7-2 and TRBJ1-6, with TRBD1 matching 8 bases. Germline assignment: CDR1 SGHTA and CDR2 FQGNSA. The CDR3 extends over 16 amino acids. Trimming cost V 5 bases and J 10 bases; bases outside gene matches: 13. The CDR3 here is CASSHPGGRYISPLHF. As DNA, the CDR3 is TGTGCCAGCAGCCACCCAGGGGGCCGATATATCTCACCCCTCCACTTT. The full variable domain, completed using reference TRBV7-2 and TRBJ1-6, is GAGVSQSPSNKVTEKGKDVELRCDPISGHTALYWYRQSLGQGLEFLIYFQGNSAPDKSGLPSDRFSAERTGGSVSTLTIQRTQQEDSAVYLCASSHPGGRYISPLHFGNGTRLTVT.

The chain uses TRBV6-5 and TRBJ2-7, with TRBD2 matching over 7 bases. Trimming took 5 bases from V and 0 from J; bases not matched to a gene: 7. The CDR3 has 15 residues. The V gene's germline CDR1 is MNHEY and CDR2 SVGAGI. CDR3 sequence reads: CASSRERGGSYEQYF. Here the CDR3 DNA reads TGTGCCAGCAGTCGCGAGCGGGGAGGCTCCTACGAGCAGTACTTC.

A few counts support this clone. The CDR3 reads CASSVAHGGNGELEQFF. CDR3 nucleotides: TGTGCCAGCAGCGTAGCTCATGGGGGAAACGGAGAGTTGGAGCAGTTCTTC. The rearrangement joins TRBV9 to TRBJ2-1; D may match TRBD1 or TRBD2 (5 bases each). The CDR3 runs to 17 residues. V shed 0 bases and J shed 10 bases, with 23 bases lying between them. In germline, CDR1 is SGDLS, CDR2 YYNGEE.

The sample holds a few counts of this clone. This chain uses TRBV20-1 with TRBJ2-2; D gene ambiguous. CDR3 size: 11 residues. Germline V gene sequence: CDR1 DFQATT, CDR2 SNEGSKA (reference sequence). V lost 1 base to trimming and J lost 6 bases, with 3 bases between them. The CDR3 region has the DNA TGCAGTGCTAGAGGACCCGGGGAGCTGTTTTTT. It is translated as CSARGPGELFF.

This sequence joins TRBV19 and TRBJ2-3; D unclear. This CDR3 spans 14 amino acids. The V and J ends lost 4 bases and 2 bases respectively, with 10 bases between them. The germline V gene has CDR1 LNHDA and CDR2 SQIVND (reference sequence). The CDR3 DNA reads TGTGCCAGTAGTAGCGGCTATACCACAGATACGCAGTATTTT. It codes for CASSSGYTTDTQYF.

This clone was observed once. The chain has TRBV6-1 and TRBJ2-4; D unresolved. The CDR3 consists of 17 residues. Trimming stripped 3 bases from V and 3 bases from J, with 18 bases between. Germline V gene lookup returns CDR1 MNHNS and CDR2 SASEGT. The CDR3 nucleotides are TGTGCCAGCAGTGATGGTTTTCTGGGGTATAGCAAAAACATTCAGTACTTC. Its translation: CASSDGFLGYSKNIQYF.

The rearrangement joins TRBV10-3 to TRBJ1-2; D not certain. V was cut by 0 bases and J by 4 bases, with 15 bases left in between. CDR3 length equals 16 residues. The germline CDR1 and CDR2 sequences are ENHRY and SYGVKD. The CDR3 is CAISESTARLTYGYTF. The CDR3, as DNA: TGTGCCATCAGTGAGTCGACGGCACGACTCACCTATGGCTACACCTTC.

A few counts support this clone. This chain uses TRBV19 with TRBJ2-2; 8 nucleotides line up with TRBD2. This CDR3 has 16 residues. The V gene's germline CDR1 is LNHDA and CDR2 SQIVND (reference sequence). Trimming took 3 bases from V and 4 from J; bases not matched to a gene: 7. The CDR3: CASSIPSGGSTGELFF. In nucleotides, the CDR3 is TGTGCCAGTAGTATCCCCAGCGGGGGTAGCACCGGGGAGCTGTTTTTT.

The V and J genes are TRBV6-5 and TRBJ2-3; 7 bases map to TRBD2. The CDR3 is made up of 16 amino acids. Germline values: CDR1 MNHEY, CDR2 SVGAGI. V was clipped by 0 bases and J by 7 bases; unmatched bases: 10. CDR3 sequence reads: CASSYSSPSGGYTQYF. The CDR3 DNA sequence: TGTGCCAGCAGTTACTCGAGCCCTTCGGGGGGATATACGCAGTATTTT.

This chain joins TRBV6-5 and TRBJ2-5; possibly TRBD1 or TRBD2 for D (5 bases each). The end of the DNA fits TRBJ2-7 better, so the J call may be wrong. The CDR3 length is 15 residues. CDR1 is MNHEY, CDR2 SVGAGI, per germline. The DNA of the CDR3 is TGTGCCAGCAGTCAACTCCCGGGACCGGCATACGAGCAGTACTTC. Translating gives CASSQLPGPAYEQYF.

In regard to this clone: Mismatch with germline at one junction end may stem from a read error. The chain combines TRBV7-6 with TRBJ1-3; no reliable D call. This CDR3 comprises 9 residues. Germline V gene sequence: CDR1 SGHVS, CDR2 FNYEAQ. The DNA for the CDR3 is TGTGCCGCGATAATCACCGAGAATTTT. This codes for CAAIITENF.

The chain links TRBV9 to TRBJ2-7; maybe TRBD2 (5 bases). V was pared by 4 bases and J by 1 base, with 18 bases between. Germline V gives CDR1 SGDLS, CDR2 YYNGEE. The CDR3 is made up of 16 amino acids. CDR3 amino acids: CASSPRGLGNSYEQYF. CDR3 DNA: TGTGCCAGCAGCCCCCGCGGACTGGGGAATTCCTACGAGCAGTACTTC.

This rearrangement joins TRBV7-2 to TRBJ1-6; 7 nucleotides line up with TRBD1. Germline-derived CDR1 and CDR2 are SGHTA and FQGNSA. CDR3 length: 14 amino acids. After removal of 5 bases from V and 7 bases from J, the junction contained 5 bases not matched to a gene. CDR3 sequence reads: CASSGTVANSPLHF. The CDR3 DNA reads as TGTGCCAGCAGCGGGACAGTGGCCAATTCACCCCTCCACTTT.

The rearrangement uses TRBV2 and TRBJ1-2; no clear D. The CDR3 runs to 15 residues. V shed 2 bases and J shed 0 bases, with 10 bases lying between them. CDR1 and CDR2 (germline): SNHLY, FYNNEI. CDR3 sequence reads: CASSEMASANYGYTF. Written as DNA, the CDR3 is TGTGCCAGCAGTGAAATGGCGTCAGCTAACTATGGCTACACCTTC.

V is TRBV5-8 and J is TRBJ2-6; weak D call: TRBD1 (6 bases). Germline CDR1 reads SGHTS; CDR2 reads YDEGEE. The CDR3 covers 14 residues. Trimming removed 4 bases at V and 8 bases at J, with 13 bases between. This CDR3 reads CASSRETGTNVLTF. The DNA for the CDR3 is TGTGCCAGCAGCCGTGAGACAGGCACCAACGTCCTGACTTTC.

In its sample, this clone was seen once. This chain links TRBV4-2 with TRBJ2-5; no reliable D call. V lost 3 bases and J lost 5, with 10 bases in between. There are 13 residues in the CDR3. Germline-derived CDR1 and CDR2 are LGHNA and YNFKEQ. The CDR3 DNA follows: TGTGCCAGCAGCCAGGAGAGGCGGGAGACCCAGTACTTC. Its translation: CASSQERRETQYF.

CDR3 region: CASSQEAGQGASQPQHF. For the CDR3, the DNA is TGCGCCAGCAGCCAAGAGGCCGGACAGGGGGCGAGTCAGCCCCAGCATTTT. This rearrangement joins TRBV4-3 to TRBJ1-5, with TRBD1 identical over 11 bases. Germline assignment: CDR1 LGHNA and CDR2 YSLEER. Trimming cost V 0 bases and J 6 bases; bases outside gene matches: 7. The CDR3 runs to 17 residues.